These 3 T cell receptor beta chains share one sample of origin, sequenced in a study of blood T cells in healthy people across ages. A sample-barcoded 5' primer and a J-beta primer mix were used in a second PCR of about 6 to 12 cycles. TCRdb analysed the 5' RACE reads with MiXCR anew, one entry per CDR3 protein. The data show about 770,000 distinct CDR3 sequences, with about 42% seen just once and approximately 20% held by the top ten. The sequenced material came from blood. Source of these receptors: a man in his sixties in good health.

V is TRBV19 and J is TRBJ1-2, with D unresolved. V lost 6 bases, J lost 5 bases, and 16 bases lay in between. The germline V gene encodes CDR1 LNHDA and CDR2 SQIVND (reference sequence). The CDR3 sequence is 14 residues long. This CDR3 reads CASSPPQAVYGYTF. CDR3 coding DNA: TGTGCCAGTAGCCCCCCTCAGGCGGTTTATGGCTACACCTTC.

This clonotype has only a few counts. J is TRBJ2-2 and V is TRBV6-5; 7 positions match TRBD2. The germline CDR1 and CDR2 sequences are MNHEY and SVGAGI. This CDR3 is 17 amino acids long. J gave up 5 bases and V 0 bases, and 9 bases lay outside the gene matches. The CDR3 spells CASSYSGGGWKTGELFF. DNA of the CDR3: TGTGCCAGCAGTTACTCTGGGGGGGGATGGAAAACCGGGGAGCTGTTTTTT.

This sequence joins TRBV15 and TRBJ1-1, with TRBD1 matching over 7 bases. The CDR3 is made up of 14 amino acids. Per the germline V gene, CDR1 is LNHNV and CDR2 is YYDKDF (reference sequence). V trimming: 6 bases; J trimming: 7 bases; junction bases outside the gene matches: 11. The CDR3 nucleotides read TGTGCCACCAGTCTTCAGGGGGTGCAGGGTGAAGCTTTCTTT. Its translation is CATSLQGVQGEAFF.